This entry concerns a single T cell receptor (beta chain). The target antigen is unknown. The data stem from a study of blood T cells in healthy people across ages. The V gene's germline CDR1 is MGHDK and CDR2 SYGVNS. Trimming removed 6 bases at V and 2 bases at J, with 13 bases between. This CDR3 comprises 15 residues. Donors ranged from roughly 6 to 90 years old and were healthy Caucasians in Russia. Isolated per sample were at least 7 million PBMCs. It was with a sample-barcoded 5' primer and a J-beta primer mix that a second PCR of roughly 6 to 12 cycles was run. One entry per CDR3 protein, called by TCRdb with MiXCR from the 5' RACE reads. The table records about 800,000 distinct CDR3 sequences, about half of them present only once. Findings of the study overall: Because sorting was not performed, PBMCs prevented conclusive naive versus antigen-experienced comparison.

The V and J genes are TRBV25-1 and TRBJ2-2; weak D call: TRBD2 (5 bases). Sequencing was performed on blood. This receptor was identified in a man older than 75 in good health. The CDR3 here is CASRHGRGNTGELFF. As DNA, the CDR3 is TGTGCCAGCAGGCACGGTCGGGGAAACACCGGGGAGCTGTTTTTT.